This record covers a single T cell receptor beta chain. There are no base qualities to consult, and no much larger clone falls within one base. In blood, tetramer-binding CD4+ effector-memory gut-homing T cells were gated as CD3+, CD45RA-, CD62L- and integrin beta7+, with lineage markers excluded. To study recall of gluten-specific T cells, treated celiac disease patients who were on a gluten-free diet went through a 14-day oral dietary gluten challenge. Sorting was done on an Aria II cell sorter as single cells, plus in bulk whenever tetramer-positive cells were relatively numerous. Before staining, peripheral blood mononuclear cells were isolated using Ficoll density gradient centrifugation and then cryopreserved. Thawed cells were stained with a pool of PE-conjugated HLA-DQ:gluten tetramers presenting immunodominant gluten epitopes before sorting of tetramer-binding CD4+ T cells. Blood samples underwent tetramer-based enrichment after HLA-DQ:gluten tetramer staining.

V was cut back by 5 bases and J by 5 bases, leaving a gap of 12 bases between them. Spanning cysteine to phenylalanine, the CDR3 consists of 13 amino acids. The sequence is cut down to CDR3 DNA, 39 bases in frame from base 1. From the germline V gene, CDR1 is SGHTA and CDR2 is FQGNSA. This sample was taken from a study of T cells during gluten challenge in celiac disease (TCRdb year 2017). The study in broad terms: Paired single-cell TCR sequencing was carried out for about seven challenge participants in whom a significant rise in HLA-DQ:gluten tetramer-binding T cells was shown. Blood was collected at baseline, day 6 and day 14 of the challenge, and duodenal biopsies at baseline and day 14. Single-cell libraries were sequenced paired-end 250 bp and bulk libraries paired-end 300 bp on the Illumina MiSeq.

Points the paper makes about the study in general: Increased clonal expansion on day 6 was shown by a lower sample-corrected Shannon diversity of circulating gluten-specific T cells. Across several patients, roughly 11-44% of single-cell TCR-alpha/beta clonotypes at the latest time point were also found at baseline, with roughly 52-56% being obtained from bulk data. Circulating gluten-specific T cells peaked on day 6, and the day-6 repertoire appeared to consist largely of expanded preexisting memory clonotypes.

Libraries were made using single-cell sequencing. TCRdb shows the sequencer as Illumina MiSeq. Paired single-cell TCR-alpha and TCR-beta sequences were amplified by three nested PCRs with multiplexed primers covering all TRA and TRB V genes. Regarding the original processing steps: Reads were preprocessed with selected pRESTO steps, and V, D, J genes and CDR3 junctions were assigned with IMGT/HighV-QUEST. Only valid singletons with no more than three chains, each backed by 100 or more reads, were kept as single cells. A clonotype was defined by identical paired TCR-alpha/beta nucleotide sequences, and sharing across patients of only 0.15% to 0.25% pointed to negligible cross-contamination. In samples containing more than 20 cells, repertoire diversity was estimated using a Shannon index corrected for undersampling. TCRdb cleaned the public reads at Q25 with fastp, built clones with MiXCR and kept in-frame beta chains. Every entry covers one CDR3 protein and lists the most common genes and DNA from its rows. It is TCRdb's table, rather than the study itself, that gives the V and J calls and clone size. This sample gives 370 or so distinct CDR3 sequences in total; roughly 40% of them show up just once. Around 60% of the sample belongs to the ten largest clones.

The chain links TRBV7-2 with TRBJ2-5, with no reliable assignment of the D segment. The TCR comes from a female donor with celiac disease. The input for sequencing was gluten-specific CD4+ T cells sorted from blood using tetramers, taken at baseline or on day 6, 14 or 28 of gluten challenge (not recorded which). The nucleotide sequence is given as TGTGCCAGCAGCGTACGTTGGCTGGAGACCCAGTACTTC. Its protein is CASSVRWLETQYF.